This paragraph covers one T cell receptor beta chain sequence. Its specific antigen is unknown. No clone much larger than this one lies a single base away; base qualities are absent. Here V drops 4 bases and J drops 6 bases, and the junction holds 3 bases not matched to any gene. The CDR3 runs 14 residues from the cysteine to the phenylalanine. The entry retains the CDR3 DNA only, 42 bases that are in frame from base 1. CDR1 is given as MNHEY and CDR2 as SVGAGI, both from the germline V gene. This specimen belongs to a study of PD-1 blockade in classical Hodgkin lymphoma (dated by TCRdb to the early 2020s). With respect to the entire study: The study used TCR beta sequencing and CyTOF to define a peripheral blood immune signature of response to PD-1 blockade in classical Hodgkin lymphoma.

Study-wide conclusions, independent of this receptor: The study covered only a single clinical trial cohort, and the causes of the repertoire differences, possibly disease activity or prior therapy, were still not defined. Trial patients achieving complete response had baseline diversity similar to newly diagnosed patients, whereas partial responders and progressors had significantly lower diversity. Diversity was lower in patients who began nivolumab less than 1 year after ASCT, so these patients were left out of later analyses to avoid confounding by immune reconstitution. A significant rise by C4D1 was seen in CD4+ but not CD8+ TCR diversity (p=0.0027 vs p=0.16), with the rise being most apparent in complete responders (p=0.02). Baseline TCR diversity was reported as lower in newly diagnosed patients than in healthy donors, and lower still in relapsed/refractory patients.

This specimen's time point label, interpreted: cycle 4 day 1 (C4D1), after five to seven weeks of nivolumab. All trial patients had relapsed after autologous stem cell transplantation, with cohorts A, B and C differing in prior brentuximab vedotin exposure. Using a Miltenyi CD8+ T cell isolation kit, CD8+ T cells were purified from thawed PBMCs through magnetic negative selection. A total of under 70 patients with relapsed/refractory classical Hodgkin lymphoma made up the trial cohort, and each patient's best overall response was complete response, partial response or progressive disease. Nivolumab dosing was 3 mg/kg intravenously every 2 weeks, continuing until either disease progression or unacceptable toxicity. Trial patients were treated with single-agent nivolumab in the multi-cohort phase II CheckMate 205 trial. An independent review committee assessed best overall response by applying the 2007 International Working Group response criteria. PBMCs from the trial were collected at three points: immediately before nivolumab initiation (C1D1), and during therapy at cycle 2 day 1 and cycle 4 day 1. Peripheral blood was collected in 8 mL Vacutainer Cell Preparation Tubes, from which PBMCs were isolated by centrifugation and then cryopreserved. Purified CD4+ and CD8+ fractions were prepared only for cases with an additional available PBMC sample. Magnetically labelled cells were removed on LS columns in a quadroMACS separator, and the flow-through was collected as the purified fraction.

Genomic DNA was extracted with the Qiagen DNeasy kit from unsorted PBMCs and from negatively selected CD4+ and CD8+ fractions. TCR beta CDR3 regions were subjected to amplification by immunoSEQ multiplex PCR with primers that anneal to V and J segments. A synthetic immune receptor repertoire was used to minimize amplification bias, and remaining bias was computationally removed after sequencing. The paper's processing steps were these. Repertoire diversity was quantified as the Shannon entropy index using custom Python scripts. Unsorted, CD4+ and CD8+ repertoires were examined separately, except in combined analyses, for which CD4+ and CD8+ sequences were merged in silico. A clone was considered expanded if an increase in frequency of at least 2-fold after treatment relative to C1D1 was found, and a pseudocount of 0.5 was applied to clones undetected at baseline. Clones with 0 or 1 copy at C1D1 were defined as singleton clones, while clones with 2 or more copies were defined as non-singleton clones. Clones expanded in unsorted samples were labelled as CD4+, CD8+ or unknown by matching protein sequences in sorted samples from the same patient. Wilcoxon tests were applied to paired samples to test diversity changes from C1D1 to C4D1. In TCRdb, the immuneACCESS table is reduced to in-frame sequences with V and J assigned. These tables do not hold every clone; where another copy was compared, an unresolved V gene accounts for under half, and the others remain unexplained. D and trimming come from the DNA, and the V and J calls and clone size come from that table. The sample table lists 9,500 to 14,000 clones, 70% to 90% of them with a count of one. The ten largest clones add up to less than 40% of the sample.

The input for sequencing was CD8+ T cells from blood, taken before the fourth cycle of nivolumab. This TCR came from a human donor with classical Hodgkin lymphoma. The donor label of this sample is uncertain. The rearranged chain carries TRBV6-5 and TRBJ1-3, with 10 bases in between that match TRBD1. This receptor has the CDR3 CASSFGTGVNTIYF. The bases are TGTGCCAGCAGTTTCGGGACAGGGGTAAACACCATATATTTT.